Presented here are 30 T cell receptor beta chains from one specimen sequenced in a study of shared clonotypes between healthy human individuals. TCRdb's copy holds only in-frame clones and misses some; the assay was immunoSEQ multiplex PCR. The table records about a million clones, under 80% of them present only once. What was sequenced was memory CD4+ T cells sorted from blood. Sample subset: CD45RA-negative fraction. These TCRs come from a man aged 18 to 30 in good health.

The chain carries TRBV19 and TRBJ1-4; TRBD1 might be the D (5 bases). The CDR3 loop spans 13 amino acids. V shed 5 bases and J shed 8 bases, with 12 bases lying between them. Germline CDR1 and CDR2: LNHDA and SQIVND (reference sequence). CDR3 amino acids: CASSSQGGEKLFF. The CDR3 bases are TGTGCCAGTAGTTCGCAGGGAGGCGAAAAACTGTTTTTT.

The V gene is TRBV28, the J gene TRBJ1-5, with a possible D match to TRBD1 (6 bases). Trimming removed 4 bases at V and 6 bases at J, with 10 bases between. This CDR3 is built from 13 residues. Germline CDR1 and CDR2: MDHEN and SYDVKM. CDR3 nucleotides: TGTGCCAGCAGTTCTTACAGGGCTCAGCCCCAGCATTTT. Its translation: CASSSYRAQPQHF.

This chain uses TRBV2 with TRBJ2-7; the match to TRBD2 covers 8 bases. Unmatched junction bases numbered 3, after V lost 3 bases and J lost 2 bases. Germline values: CDR1 SNHLY, CDR2 FYNNEI. This CDR3 is 14 amino acids long. Here the CDR3 reads CASSDSGGAYEQYF. In DNA, the CDR3 is TGTGCCAGCAGTGACTCCGGGGGGGCCTACGAGCAGTACTTC. The complete variable domain, with remaining parts taken from reference TRBV2 and TRBJ2-7, reads EPEVTQTPSHQVTQMGQEVILRCVPISNHLYFYWYRQILGQKVEFLVSFYNNEISEKSEIFDDQFSVERPDGSNFTLKIRSTKLEDSAMYFCASSDSGGAYEQYFGPGTRLTVT.

The chain uses TRBV7-8 and TRBJ1-5; a possible D gene is TRBD1 (6 bases). Germline CDR1 is SGHVS and CDR2 is FQNEAQ. CDR3 length: 16 amino acids. V shed 1 base and J shed 1 base, with 11 bases lying between them. The CDR3 loop reads CASSLETGQSNQPQHF. The CDR3 nucleotides are TGTGCCAGCAGCTTAGAAACAGGGCAGAGCAATCAGCCCCAGCATTTT.

This clone has a count of ten or more. The J gene is TRBJ2-6, the V gene TRBV7-3; D call uncertain. V was trimmed by 6 bases and J by 0 bases, leaving 12 bases between them. The CDR3 loop spans 16 amino acids. The germline gives CDR1 SGHTA, CDR2 FQGTGA. The CDR3 region has the DNA TGTGCCAGCAGTGCCCCGGCTCTCTCTGGGGCCAACGTCCTGACTTTC. Its translation is CASSAPALSGANVLTF.

J is TRBJ2-7 and V is TRBV7-8; perhaps D is TRBD1 or TRBD2 (5 bases each). CDR1 and CDR2 (germline): SGHVS, FQNEAQ. V lost 3 bases and J lost 1, with 10 bases in between. The CDR3 is made up of 14 amino acids. The CDR3: CASSLGTGSYEQYF. CDR3 bases: TGTGCCAGCAGCTTGGGGACGGGATCCTACGAGCAGTACTTC.

The CDR3 coding sequence is TGTGCCAGCAGCCGACAGGGGGGCTGGTACAATGAGCAGTTCTTC. As protein: CASSRQGGWYNEQFF. The gene calls are TRBV7-6 and TRBJ2-1, with 9 nucleotides matching TRBD1. CDR3 size: 15 residues. Germline CDR1 SGHVS, CDR2 FNYEAQ. V gave up 5 bases and J gave up 4 bases; unmatched junction bases: 6.

This chain links TRBV7-2 with TRBJ2-3; the D is unclear. The CDR3 contains 15 residues. V lost 2 bases and J lost 2, with 11 bases in between. CDR1 is SGHTA and CDR2 is FQGNSA in the germline V gene. The CDR3 nucleotides are TGTGCCAGCAGCTTACAGGTGTGGGCCACAGATACGCAGTATTTT. Translation gives CASSLQVWATDTQYF.

The chain uses TRBV5-1 and TRBJ2-7; TRBD1 aligns across 12 bases. The germline V gene encodes CDR1 SGHRS and CDR2 YFSETQ. The ends lost 4 bases at V and 3 bases at J; junction bases unmatched: 11. The CDR3 totals 17 residues. The CDR3 loop is CASSSEPGQGAIYEQYF. The CDR3, as DNA: TGCGCCAGCAGCAGTGAACCGGGACAGGGGGCGATCTACGAGCAGTACTTC.

This clone was recorded a few times. The chain combines TRBV5-1 with TRBJ1-2; D uncertain. CDR3 length: 13 residues. Germline V lookup: CDR1 SGHRS, CDR2 YFSETQ. V was shortened by 2 bases and J by 8 bases, with 13 bases between the two germline ends. The CDR3: CASSFDAFLGYTF. The CDR3 DNA follows: TGCGCCAGCAGCTTTGATGCCTTTCTAGGCTACACCTTC.

The CDR3 DNA is TGTGCCAGCAGCCGAGACAGGATGGGATACGAGCAGTACTTC. This translates into CASSRDRMGYEQYF. The V and J genes are TRBV16 and TRBJ2-7, with a possible D match to TRBD1 (6 bases). Germline V gene data show CDR1 as KGHSY and CDR2 as FQNENV. This CDR3 is 14 amino acids long. V was clipped by 4 bases and J by 4 bases, with 14 bases between them.

This clone was seen only once. The chain couples TRBV19 to TRBJ2-1, with unresolved D. V was cut by 1 base and J by 8 bases, with 18 bases left in between. Germline loops: CDR1 LNHDA, CDR2 SQIVND (reference sequence). The CDR3 covers 16 residues. The CDR3, as DNA: TGTGCCAGTAGTATAGGCTGGAGTCCCGGGCTGGATGAGCAGTTCTTC. It encodes CASSIGWSPGLDEQFF.

This clone was recorded at least ten times. J is TRBJ1-3 and V is TRBV11-1; D uncertain. Germline CDR1 and CDR2: SGHAT and FQDESV (reference sequence). CDR3 length: 15 amino acids. The V and J ends lost 5 bases and 0 bases respectively, with 11 bases between them. CDR3 sequence (DNA): TGTGCCAGCAGCGCCTGGACGGGCTCTGGAAACACCATATATTTT. It encodes CASSAWTGSGNTIYF.

As for this clone: This sample includes further DNA sequences coding for the same CDR3. The chain combines TRBV5-4 with TRBJ2-3; 11 bases fit TRBD2. V trimming: 0 bases; J trimming: 3 bases; junction bases outside the gene matches: 0. The CDR3 loop spans 15 amino acids. CDR1 and CDR2 from the germline V gene are SGHNT and YYREEE (reference sequence). CDR3 nucleotides: TGTGCCAGCAGCTTGGGACTAGCGGGAACAGATACGCAGTATTTT. Translating it yields CASSLGLAGTDTQYF.

A remark on this clone: The same CDR3 is also encoded by other DNA sequences in this sample. J is TRBJ1-1 and V is TRBV30; D is possibly TRBD1 (5 bases). There are 14 residues in the CDR3. The germline V gene encodes CDR1 GTSNPN and CDR2 SVGIG (reference sequence). The V and J ends lost 1 base and 1 base respectively, with 10 bases between them. The CDR3 here is CAWSAGTANTEAFF. The CDR3 region has the DNA TGTGCCTGGAGTGCCGGGACGGCGAACACTGAAGCTTTCTTT.

This clone was seen only once. The rearrangement joins TRBV20-1 to TRBJ2-7; D remains ambiguous. V lost 1 base to trimming and J lost 3 bases, with 4 bases between them. The germline gives CDR1 DFQATT, CDR2 SNEGSKA (reference sequence). This CDR3 comprises 11 residues. The CDR3 sequence is CSARALYEQYF. The CDR3, as DNA: TGCAGTGCTAGAGCTCTCTACGAGCAGTACTTC.

This chain joins TRBV2 and TRBJ2-2, with a weak D call TRBD2 (6 bases). Trimming cost V 5 bases and J 5 bases, with 12 bases left between them. CDR1 and CDR2 from the germline V gene are SNHLY and FYNNEI. This CDR3 has 14 residues. CDR3 bases: TGTGCCAGCAGTTGGGTGCGGGATACCGGGGAGCTGTTTTTT. This sequence encodes CASSWVRDTGELFF.

The chain carries TRBV27 and TRBJ1-6, with a tentative D call TRBD1 (6 bases). V gave up 3 bases and J gave up 13 bases, with 16 bases separating them. There are 14 residues in the CDR3. CDR1 is MNHEY, CDR2 SMNVEV, per germline (reference sequence). The CDR3 sequence is CASSLGGSGRPLHF. DNA for the CDR3: TGTGCCAGCAGTTTGGGGGGCTCCGGAAGGCCCCTCCACTTT.

The chain recombines TRBV9 with TRBJ2-1; 7 bases fit TRBD2. This CDR3 is 15 amino acids long. V dropped 4 bases and J dropped 0; count of bases not matched to a gene: 4. Per germline, CDR1 SGDLS and CDR2 YYNGEE. CDR3 residues: CASSYLADSYNEQFF. The CDR3 DNA sequence: TGTGCCAGCAGCTACCTAGCGGACTCCTACAATGAGCAGTTCTTC.

This sequence joins TRBV5-1 and TRBJ2-7; D may match TRBD1 or TRBD2 (5 bases each). The CDR3 is 14 residues long. Per the germline V gene, CDR1 is SGHRS and CDR2 is YFSETQ. V dropped 4 bases and J dropped 6 bases, with 17 bases sitting between them. The CDR3 here is CASSPGGWQGEQYF. The CDR3 DNA is TGCGCCAGCAGCCCCGGCGGGTGGCAGGGCGAGCAGTACTTC.

CDR3 DNA sequence: TGTGCCGGCATCTCCTACGAGCAGTACTTC. It translates to CAGISYEQYF. The chain is built from TRBV13 and TRBJ2-7; no clear D gene. V lost 11 bases and J lost 0, with 5 bases in between. Germline loops: CDR1 PRHDT, CDR2 FYEKMQ (reference sequence). The CDR3 sequence is 10 residues long. The whole variable domain, remainder taken from reference TRBV13 and TRBJ2-7, is AAGVIQSPRHLIKEKRETATLKCYPIPRHDTVYWYQQGPGQDPQFLISFYEKMQSDKGSIPDRFSAQQFSDYHSELNMSSLELGDSALYFCAGISYEQYFGPGTRLTVT.

This clone was detected a few times. The gene calls are TRBV28 and TRBJ1-5; no firm D call. CDR3 length: 15 amino acids. CDR1 is MDHEN, CDR2 SYDVKM, per germline. The germline V and J ends were trimmed by 6 bases and 1 base, with 13 bases remaining between them. The CDR3, as DNA: TGTGCCAGCAGCAACCGCGCAATGAGCAATCAGCCCCAGCATTTT. Residues: CASSNRAMSNQPQHF.

The chain is built from TRBV5-8 and TRBJ2-3; the match to TRBD2 covers 13 bases. This CDR3 is 17 amino acids long. After removal of 2 bases from V and 1 base from J, the junction contained 4 bases not matched to a gene. CDR1 and CDR2 (germline): SGHTS, YDEGEE. For the CDR3, the DNA is TGTGCCAGCAGCTTAAAACTAGCGGGGGGGCGCACAGATACGCAGTATTTT. This sequence encodes CASSLKLAGGRTDTQYF.

The V gene is TRBV9, the J gene TRBJ2-5; D possibly corresponds to TRBD1 (5 bases). CDR3 size: 12 residues. Trimming removed 3 bases from V and 2 bases from J, with 5 bases in between. The germline CDR1 and CDR2 sequences are SGDLS and YYNGEE. The CDR3, as DNA: TGTGCCAGCAGCGGACAGCAAGAGACCCAGTACTTC. It encodes CASSGQQETQYF.

The J gene is TRBJ1-2, the V gene TRBV5-1; 8 bases are shared with TRBD1. V lost 4 bases, J lost 2 bases, and 10 bases stayed unmatched. This CDR3 spans 16 amino acids. Per the germline V gene, CDR1 is SGHRS and CDR2 is YFSETQ. The chain's CDR3 is CASSLKDGQGNYGYTF. In DNA form, the CDR3 reads TGCGCCAGCAGCCTGAAAGACGGACAGGGAAACTATGGCTACACCTTC.

The chain links TRBV13 to TRBJ2-3; D possibly corresponds to TRBD2 (5 bases). The CDR3 contains 16 residues. The V gene lost 3 bases and the J gene lost 3 bases, with 16 bases spanning the gap. Germline V gene sequence: CDR1 PRHDT, CDR2 FYEKMQ (reference sequence). The CDR3 region is CASSFLFGLETDTQYF. DNA of the CDR3: TGTGCCAGCAGCTTCCTCTTTGGACTCGAGACAGATACGCAGTATTTT.

The chain has TRBV11-3 and TRBJ2-7; tentatively, D is TRBD2 (5 bases). CDR1 and CDR2 (germline): SGHNT, YENEEA. The CDR3 runs to 14 residues. The V and J ends lost 1 base and 3 bases respectively, with 10 bases between them. The CDR3, as DNA: TGTGCCAGCAGCTTAGGACGGGGAAACTACGAGCAGTACTTC. This encodes CASSLGRGNYEQYF.

The V call is TRBV28, the J call TRBJ1-2; D uncertain. From germline, CDR1 is MDHEN and CDR2 SYDVKM. This CDR3 comprises 12 residues. V shed 7 bases and J shed 8 bases, with 14 bases lying between them. For the CDR3, the DNA is TGTGCCAGCACGGAGAGGGCGCGGGGCTACACCTTC. As protein: CASTERARGYTF.

CDR3 sequence reads: CASKLYSGANVLTF. The CDR3 DNA reads TGTGCCAGCAAACTTTATTCTGGGGCCAACGTCCTGACTTTC. This chain uses TRBV2 with TRBJ2-6; D gene uncertain. Trimming left V 7 bases short and J 1 base short, with 8 bases between. The CDR3 totals 14 residues. CDR1 and CDR2 from the germline V gene are SNHLY and FYNNEI.

The chain uses TRBV18 and TRBJ2-5; D might be TRBD2 (5 bases). The CDR3 has 13 amino acids. V was clipped by 3 bases and J by 9 bases, with 14 bases between them. The germline V gene has CDR1 KGHSH and CDR2 LQKENI. The CDR3 protein is CASSPPGLRAQYF. The CDR3 DNA reads TGTGCCAGCTCACCCCCAGGACTGCGGGCCCAGTACTTC.